Listed below are T cell receptor beta chains from one sample, sequenced in a study of blood T cells in healthy people across ages. TCRdb recomputed calls from the 5' RACE reads with MiXCR, one row per CDR3 protein. Found here are hundreds of thousands of distinct CDR3 sequences, about 47% of them singletons; the top ten hold approximately 18%. Source material: blood. These receptors were obtained from a man older than 75 in good health. Each CDR3 is given with its conserved first and last residue. D genes are given only for firm matches. Clone sizes are given selectively: once, few, many, or a class where the clone is expanded.

j_gene | d_gene | v_gene | abundance | CDR3aa | CDR3nt
TRBJ1-5 | TRBD1 | TRBV20-1 | - | CSATTGQFNQPQHF | TGCAGTGCAACTACGGGACAGTTCAATCAGCCCCAGCATTTT
TRBJ2-5 | - | TRBV7-2 | - | CASSPRLKGEEQYF | TGTGCCAGCAGCCCCCGCCTAAAGGGAGAGGAGCAGTACTTC
TRBJ2-3 | TRBD2 | TRBV29-1 | once | CSVYAGSGRSQYF | TGCAGCGTTTATGCAGGTAGCGGGAGATCGCAGTATTTT
TRBJ1-5 | - | TRBV20-1 | - | CSARVEGPQSGPQHF | TGCAGTGCTAGAGTGGAGGGGCCTCAGTCAGGGCCCCAGCATTTT
TRBJ2-5 | TRBD1 | TRBV14 | - | CTSSQGDSGWKQETQYF | TGTACCAGCAGCCAAGGGGACAGCGGATGGAAACAAGAGACCCAGTACTTC
TRBJ2-7 | - | TRBV7-2 | - | CASSNTPGRYEQYF | TGTGCCAGCAGCAATACCCCAGGGAGATACGAGCAGTACTTC
TRBJ1-6 | TRBD1 | TRBV20-1 | - | CSATKGTGPASYNSPLHF | TGCAGTGCCACGAAGGGGACAGGGCCCGCCTCCTATAATTCACCCCTCCACTTT
TRBJ1-4 | - | TRBV9 | many | CASSVGGRRNEKLFF | TGTGCCAGCAGCGTGGGGGGGCGCAGAAATGAAAAACTGTTTTTT
TRBJ2-7 | TRBD1 | TRBV24-1 | - | CATSDSRQGHYEQYF | TGTGCCACCAGTGACTCCCGACAGGGGCACTACGAGCAGTACTTC
TRBJ2-1 | TRBD1 | TRBV29-1 | - | CSVELGQGRFF | TGCAGCGTTGAATTGGGACAGGGCAGGTTCTTC
TRBJ2-7 | - | TRBV9 | few | CASSGRDSGYEQYF | TGTGCCAGCAGCGGGAGGGACTCCGGTTACGAGCAGTACTTC
TRBJ2-3 | - | TRBV4-1 | once | CASSQFPRTDTQYF | TGCGCCAGCAGCCAATTCCCTAGAACAGATACGCAGTATTTT
TRBJ1-4 | - | TRBV7-3 | - | CASSLTGSGDNEKLFF | TGTGCCAGCAGCTTAACGGGGTCAGGGGATAATGAAAAACTGTTTTTT
TRBJ2-2 | - | TRBV2 | few | CASRLDYTGELFF | TGTGCCAGCAGGCTAGATTACACCGGGGAGCTGTTTTTT
TRBJ2-3 | - | TRBV28 | - | CASSPRTPPDTQYF | TGTGCCAGCAGTCCTAGGACTCCCCCAGATACGCAGTATTTT
TRBJ2-3 | - | TRBV4-1 | many | CASSQDRGDQGTDTQYF | TGCGCCAGCAGCCAAGATCGTGGGGATCAAGGAACAGATACGCAGTATTTT
TRBJ2-1 | - | TRBV3-1 | - | CASSQDRGDEQFF | TGTGCCAGCAGCCAAGACAGGGGCGATGAGCAGTTCTTC
TRBJ2-1 | - | TRBV27 | few | CASSLILEQGRLPGNNEQFF | TGTGCCAGCAGTTTAATTCTCGAGCAAGGGCGACTACCAGGCAACAATGAGCAGTTCTTC
TRBJ2-1 | TRBD1 | TRBV4-2 | - | CASSQVSQGAINEQFF | TGTGCCAGCAGCCAAGTTAGCCAGGGGGCTATCAATGAGCAGTTCTTC
TRBJ2-7 | - | TRBV20-1 | few | CSAHQGGHEQYF | TGCAGTGCCCATCAGGGGGGCCACGAGCAGTACTTC
TRBJ2-7 | - | TRBV6-2/TRBV6-3 | - | CASSYGPNYEQYF | TGTGCCAGCAGTTACGGACCGAACTACGAGCAGTACTTC
TRBJ2-7 | TRBD2 | TRBV12-3/TRBV12-4 | few | CASSFPGGGISYNEQYF | TGTGCCAGCAGTTTTCCTGGCGGGGGAATTTCCTACAATGAGCAGTACTTC
TRBJ2-1 | TRBD2 | TRBV7-2 | many | CASSPRTSGTGGNEQFF | TGTGCCAGCAGCCCCCGGACTAGCGGGACCGGGGGCAATGAGCAGTTCTTC
TRBJ2-1 | TRBD2 | TRBV11-2 | once | CASSFLPSGSSSYNEQFF | TGTGCCAGCAGCTTCCTGCCTAGCGGGTCGAGCTCCTACAATGAGCAGTTCTTC
TRBJ2-5 | TRBD1 | TRBV29-1 | - | CSVTGQGDLRVGTQYF | TGCAGCGTAACCGGACAGGGGGACCTTCGGGTTGGGACCCAGTACTTC
TRBJ1-5 | - | TRBV12-3/TRBV12-4 | - | CASSLVGQRGQPQHF | TGTGCCAGCAGTTTAGTGGGGCAGCGGGGTCAGCCCCAGCATTTT